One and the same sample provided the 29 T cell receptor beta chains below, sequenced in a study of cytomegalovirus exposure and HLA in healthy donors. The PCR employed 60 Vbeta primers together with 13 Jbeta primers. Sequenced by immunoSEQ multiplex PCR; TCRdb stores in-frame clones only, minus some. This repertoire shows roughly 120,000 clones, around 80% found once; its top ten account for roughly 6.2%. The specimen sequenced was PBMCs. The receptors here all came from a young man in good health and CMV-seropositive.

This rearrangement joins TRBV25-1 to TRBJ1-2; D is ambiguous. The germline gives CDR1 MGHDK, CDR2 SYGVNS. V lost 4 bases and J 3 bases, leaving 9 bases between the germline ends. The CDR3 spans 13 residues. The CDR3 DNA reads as TGTGCCAGCAGTGGGGCCGGGGACTATGGCTACACCTTC. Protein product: CASSGAGDYGYTF.

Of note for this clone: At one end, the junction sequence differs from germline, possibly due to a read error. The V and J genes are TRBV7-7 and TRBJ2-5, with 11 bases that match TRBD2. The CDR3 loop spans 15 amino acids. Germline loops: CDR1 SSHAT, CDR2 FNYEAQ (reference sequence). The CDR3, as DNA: TGTGCTAGCAGCTTAGCGGGGGGGACTATGGAGACCCAGTACTTC. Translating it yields CASSLAGGTMETQYF.

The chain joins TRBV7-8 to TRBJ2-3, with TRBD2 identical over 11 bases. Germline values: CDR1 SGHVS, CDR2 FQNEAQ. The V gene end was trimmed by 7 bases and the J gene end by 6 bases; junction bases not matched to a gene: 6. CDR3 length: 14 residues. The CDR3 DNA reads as TGTGCCAGCACGGGGACTAGCGGTGGGGATACGCAGTATTTT. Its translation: CASTGTSGGDTQYF.

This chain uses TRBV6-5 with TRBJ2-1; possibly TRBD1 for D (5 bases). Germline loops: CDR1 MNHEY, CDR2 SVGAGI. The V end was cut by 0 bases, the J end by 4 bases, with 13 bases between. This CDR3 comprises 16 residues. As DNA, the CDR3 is TGTGCCAGCAGTTACTCGTCATGGGGCTCTTACAATGAGCAGTTCTTC. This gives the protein CASSYSSWGSYNEQFF.

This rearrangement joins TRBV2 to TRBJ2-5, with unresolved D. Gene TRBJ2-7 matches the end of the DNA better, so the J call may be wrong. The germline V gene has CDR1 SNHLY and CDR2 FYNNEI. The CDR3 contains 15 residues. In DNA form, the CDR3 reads TGTGCCAGCAGCAGACTGTTGAACCCATCCTACGAGCAGTACTTC. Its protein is CASSRLLNPSYEQYF.

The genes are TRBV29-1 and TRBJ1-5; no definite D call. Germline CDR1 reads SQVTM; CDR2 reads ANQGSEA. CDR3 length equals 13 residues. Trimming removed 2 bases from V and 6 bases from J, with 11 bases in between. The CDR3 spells CSVETGFGQPQHF. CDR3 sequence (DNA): TGCAGCGTTGAAACGGGTTTCGGTCAGCCCCAGCATTTT.

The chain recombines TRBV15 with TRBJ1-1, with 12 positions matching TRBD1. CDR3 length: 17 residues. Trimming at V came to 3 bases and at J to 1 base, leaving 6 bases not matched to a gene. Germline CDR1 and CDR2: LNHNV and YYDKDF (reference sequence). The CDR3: CATSRTGTGGRNTEAFF. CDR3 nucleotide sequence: TGTGCCACCAGCAGGACCGGGACAGGGGGCAGGAACACTGAAGCTTTCTTT.

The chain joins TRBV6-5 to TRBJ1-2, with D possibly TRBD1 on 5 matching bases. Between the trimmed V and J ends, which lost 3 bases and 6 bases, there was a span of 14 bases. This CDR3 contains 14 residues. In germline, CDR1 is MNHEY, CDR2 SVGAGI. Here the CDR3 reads CASSYTGWGDGYTF. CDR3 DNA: TGTGCCAGCAGTTATACAGGCTGGGGGGATGGCTACACCTTC.

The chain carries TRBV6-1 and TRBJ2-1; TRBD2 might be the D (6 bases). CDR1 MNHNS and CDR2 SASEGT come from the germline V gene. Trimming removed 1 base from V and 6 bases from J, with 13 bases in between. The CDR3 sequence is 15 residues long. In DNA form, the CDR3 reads TGTGCCAGCAGTGAAGAAGCGGAGGGGTTCAATGAGCAGTTCTTC. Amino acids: CASSEEAEGFNEQFF.

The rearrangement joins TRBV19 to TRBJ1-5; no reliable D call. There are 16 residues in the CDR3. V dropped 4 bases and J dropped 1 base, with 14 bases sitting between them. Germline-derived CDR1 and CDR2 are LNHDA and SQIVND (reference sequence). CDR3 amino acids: CASSSVFTLSNQPQHF. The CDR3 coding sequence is TGTGCCAGTAGTAGCGTCTTTACCTTAAGCAATCAGCCCCAGCATTTT.

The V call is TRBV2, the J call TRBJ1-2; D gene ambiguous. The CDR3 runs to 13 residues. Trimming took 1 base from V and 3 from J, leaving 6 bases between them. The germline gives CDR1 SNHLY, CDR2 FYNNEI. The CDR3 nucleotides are TGTGCCAGCAGTGAAGGCCCAGACTATGGCTACACCTTC. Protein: CASSEGPDYGYTF. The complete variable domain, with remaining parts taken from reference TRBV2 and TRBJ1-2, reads EPEVTQTPSHQVTQMGQEVILRCVPISNHLYFYWYRQILGQKVEFLVSFYNNEISEKSEIFDDQFSVERPDGSNFTLKIRSTKLEDSAMYFCASSEGPDYGYTFGSGTRLTVV.

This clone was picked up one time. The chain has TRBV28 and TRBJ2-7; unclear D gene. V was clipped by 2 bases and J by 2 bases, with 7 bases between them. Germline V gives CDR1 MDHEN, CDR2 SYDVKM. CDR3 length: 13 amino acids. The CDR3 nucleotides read TGTGCCAGCAGTTTACCCACAGCCTACGAGCAGTACTTC. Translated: CASSLPTAYEQYF. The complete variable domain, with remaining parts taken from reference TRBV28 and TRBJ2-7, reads DVKVTQSSRYLVKRTGEKVFLECVQDMDHENMFWYRQDPGLGLRLIYFSYDVKMKEKGDIPEGYSVSREKKERFSLILESASTNQTSMYLCASSLPTAYEQYFGPGTRLTVT.

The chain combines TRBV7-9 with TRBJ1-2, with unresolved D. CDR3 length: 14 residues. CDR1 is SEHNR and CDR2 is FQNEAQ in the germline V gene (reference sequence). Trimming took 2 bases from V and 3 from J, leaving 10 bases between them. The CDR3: CASSLYEDYYGYTF. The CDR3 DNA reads TGTGCCAGCAGCTTATATGAAGACTACTATGGCTACACCTTC.

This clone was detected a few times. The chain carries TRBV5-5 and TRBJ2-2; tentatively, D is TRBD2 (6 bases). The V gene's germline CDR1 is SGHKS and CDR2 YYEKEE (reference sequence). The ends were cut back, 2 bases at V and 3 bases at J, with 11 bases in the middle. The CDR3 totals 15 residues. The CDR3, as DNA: TGTGCCAGCAGCTTCGCTAGGAGGGACACCGGGGAGCTGTTTTTT. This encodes CASSFARRDTGELFF.

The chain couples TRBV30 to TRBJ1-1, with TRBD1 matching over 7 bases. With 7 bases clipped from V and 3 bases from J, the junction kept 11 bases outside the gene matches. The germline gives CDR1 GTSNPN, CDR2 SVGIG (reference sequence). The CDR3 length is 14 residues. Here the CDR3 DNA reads TGTGCCTCGAGACAGGGACTAGAGTACACTGAAGCTTTCTTT. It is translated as CASRQGLEYTEAFF.

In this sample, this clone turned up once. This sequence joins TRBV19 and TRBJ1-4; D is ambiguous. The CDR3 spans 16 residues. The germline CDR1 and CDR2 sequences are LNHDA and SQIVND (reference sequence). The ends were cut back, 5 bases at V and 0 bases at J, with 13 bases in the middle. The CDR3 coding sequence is TGTGCCAGTAGTCCTACCCAACAGACAACTAATGAAAAACTGTTTTTT. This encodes CASSPTQQTTNEKLFF.

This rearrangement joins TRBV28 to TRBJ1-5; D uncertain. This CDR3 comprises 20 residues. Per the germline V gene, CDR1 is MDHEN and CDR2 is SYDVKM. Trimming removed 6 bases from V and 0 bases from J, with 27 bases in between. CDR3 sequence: CASSLRPGQSMSYSNQPQHF. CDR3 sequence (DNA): TGTGCCAGCAGCCTACGCCCTGGGCAGAGCATGTCCTATAGCAATCAGCCCCAGCATTTT.

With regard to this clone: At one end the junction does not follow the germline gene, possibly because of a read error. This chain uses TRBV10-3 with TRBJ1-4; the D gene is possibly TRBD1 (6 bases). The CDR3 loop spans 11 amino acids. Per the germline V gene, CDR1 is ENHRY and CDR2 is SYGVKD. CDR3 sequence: CAISGGQGQSF. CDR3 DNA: TGTGCCATCAGTGGGGGACAAGGCCAATCTTTT.

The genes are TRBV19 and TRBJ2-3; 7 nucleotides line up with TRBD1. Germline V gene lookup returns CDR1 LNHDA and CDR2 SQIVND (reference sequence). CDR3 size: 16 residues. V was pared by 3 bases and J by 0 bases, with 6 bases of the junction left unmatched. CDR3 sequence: CASSIPGQVSTDTQYF. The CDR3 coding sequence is TGTGCCAGTAGTATCCCTGGACAGGTTAGCACAGATACGCAGTATTTT.

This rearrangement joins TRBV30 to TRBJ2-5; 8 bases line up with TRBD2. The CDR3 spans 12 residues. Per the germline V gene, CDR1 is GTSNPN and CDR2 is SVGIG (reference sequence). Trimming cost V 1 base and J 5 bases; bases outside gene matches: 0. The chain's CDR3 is CAWSGGGETQYF. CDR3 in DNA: TGTGCCTGGAGTGGCGGGGGGGAGACCCAGTACTTC.

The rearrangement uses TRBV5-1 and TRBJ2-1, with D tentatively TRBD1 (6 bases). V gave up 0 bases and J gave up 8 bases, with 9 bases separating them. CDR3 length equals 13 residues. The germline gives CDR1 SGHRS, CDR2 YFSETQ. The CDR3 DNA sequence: TGCGCCAGCAGCTTGGTTGCAGGGGATGAGCAGTTCTTC. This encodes CASSLVAGDEQFF. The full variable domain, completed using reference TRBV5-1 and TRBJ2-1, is KAGVTQTPRYLIKTRGQQVTLSCSPISGHRSVSWYQQTPGQGLQFLFEYFSETQRNKGNFPGRFSGRQFSNSRSEMNVSTLELGDSALYLCASSLVAGDEQFFGPGTRLTVL.

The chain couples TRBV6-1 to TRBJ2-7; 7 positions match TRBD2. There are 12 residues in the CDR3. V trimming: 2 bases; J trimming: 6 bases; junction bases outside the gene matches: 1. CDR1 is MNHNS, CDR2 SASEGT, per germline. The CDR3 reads CASSERGVEQYF. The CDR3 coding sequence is TGTGCCAGCAGTGAACGGGGGGTCGAGCAGTACTTC.

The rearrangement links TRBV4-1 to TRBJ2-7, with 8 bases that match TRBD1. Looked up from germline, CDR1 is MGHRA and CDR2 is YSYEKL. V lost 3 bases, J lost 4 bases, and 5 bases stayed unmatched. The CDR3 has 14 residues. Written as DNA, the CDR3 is TGCGCCAGCAGCCAGGCACAGGGGGATTACGAGCAGTACTTC. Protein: CASSQAQGDYEQYF.

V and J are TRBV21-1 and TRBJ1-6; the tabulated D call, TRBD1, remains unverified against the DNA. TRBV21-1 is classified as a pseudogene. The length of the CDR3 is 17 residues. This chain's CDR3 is CASSKEGQGFYNSPLHF. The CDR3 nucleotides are TGTGCCAGCAGCAAAGAGGGACAGGGCTTCTATAATTCACCCCTCCACTTT.

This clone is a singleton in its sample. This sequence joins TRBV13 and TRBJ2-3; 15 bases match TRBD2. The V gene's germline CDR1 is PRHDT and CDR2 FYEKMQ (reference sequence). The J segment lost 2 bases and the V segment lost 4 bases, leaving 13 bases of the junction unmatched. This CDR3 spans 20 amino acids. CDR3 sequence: CASSSRGGLAGGPHTDTQYF. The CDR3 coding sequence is TGTGCCAGCAGCTCAAGAGGGGGACTAGCGGGGGGACCCCACACAGATACGCAGTATTTT.

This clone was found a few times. The CDR3 DNA is TGTGCCAGCAGTTACCCTGGGGATAGCGGTGGATGGTCCTACGAGCAGTACTTC. Translated, it gives CASSYPGDSGGWSYEQYF. The V gene is TRBV2, the J gene TRBJ2-7; a possible D gene is TRBD2 (6 bases). Germline CDR1 and CDR2: SNHLY and FYNNEI. The CDR3 contains 18 residues. V lost 5 bases, J lost 1 base, and 24 bases lay in between.

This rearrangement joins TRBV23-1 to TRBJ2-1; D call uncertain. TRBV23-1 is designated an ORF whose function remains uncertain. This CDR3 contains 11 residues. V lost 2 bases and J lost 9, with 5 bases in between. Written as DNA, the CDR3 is TGCGCCAGCAGTCAAATGGCTGAGCAGTTCTTC. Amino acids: CASSQMAEQFF.

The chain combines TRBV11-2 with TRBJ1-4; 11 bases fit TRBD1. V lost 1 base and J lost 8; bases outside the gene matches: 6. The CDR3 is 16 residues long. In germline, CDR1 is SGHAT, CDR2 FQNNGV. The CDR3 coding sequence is TGTGCCAGCAGCTTAGGCGTAGGACAGGGGGCAGAAAAACTGTTTTTT. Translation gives CASSLGVGQGAEKLFF.

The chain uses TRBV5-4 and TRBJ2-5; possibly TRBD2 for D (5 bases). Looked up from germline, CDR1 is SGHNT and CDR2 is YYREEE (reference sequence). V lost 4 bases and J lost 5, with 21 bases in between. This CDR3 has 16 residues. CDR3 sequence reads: CASSLGADFGRETQYF. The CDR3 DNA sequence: TGTGCCAGCAGCCTTGGAGCGGATTTTGGTCGGGAGACCCAGTACTTC.